The 29 T cell receptor beta chains listed next were all sequenced from one sample in a study of T cell repertoires in cytomegalovirus infection. Each CDR3 protein gets one entry after TCRdb re-called the reads with MiXCR. The sample consists of around 270,000 distinct CDR3 sequences, approximately 9.1% of them appearing once. Sequencing was performed on PBMCs. The receptor set was obtained from a human donor in good health (CMV status not recorded). Some clones in this sample may be carry-over from other donors' samples.

This clonotype occurred many times. The rearrangement joins TRBV7-2 to TRBJ1-3; possible D gene TRBD1, 5 bases. From germline, CDR1 is SGHTA and CDR2 FQGNSA. The CDR3 has 15 residues. Trimming left V 5 bases short and J 4 bases short, with 15 bases between. The CDR3 here is CASSPLDKSGNTIYF. The CDR3 DNA reads TGTGCCAGCAGCCCCTTGGACAAATCAGGAAACACCATATATTTT.

This chain uses TRBV28 with TRBJ2-6; 7 bases are shared with TRBD2. The CDR3 contains 14 residues. Germline CDR1 reads MDHEN; CDR2 reads SYDVKM. V dropped 8 bases and J dropped 1; count of bases not matched to a gene: 2. The chain's CDR3 is CASWGGSGANVLTF. In DNA, the CDR3 is TGTGCCAGCTGGGGGGGGTCTGGGGCCAACGTCCTGACTTTC.

This clonotype was detected only a few times. The CDR3, as DNA: TGTGCCAGCAGCGAGGGGGGGCCAGATACGCAGTATTTT. Its translation is CASSEGGPDTQYF. The chain uses TRBV7-9 and TRBJ2-3, with a possible D match to TRBD2 (7 bases). The CDR3 contains 13 residues. Trimming shortened V by 5 bases and J by 4 bases, and 10 bases separated the two germline ends. Looked up from germline, CDR1 is SEHNR and CDR2 is FQNEAQ (reference sequence).

Ten or more counts support this clonotype. V and J are TRBV2 and TRBJ2-1, with D possibly TRBD2 on 6 matching bases. V dropped 3 bases and J dropped 7 bases, with 16 bases sitting between them. There are 15 residues in the CDR3. Germline CDR1 and CDR2: SNHLY and FYNNEI. The CDR3 DNA sequence: TGTGCCAGCAGTGATTTCGGGAGCCGGCTAAATGAGCAGTTCTTC. Its translation is CASSDFGSRLNEQFF.

This clonotype has at least ten counts. The V call is TRBV7-8, the J call TRBJ1-1, with D possibly TRBD1 on 5 matching bases. The CDR3 has 15 amino acids. In germline, CDR1 is SGHVS, CDR2 FQNEAQ. V lost 2 bases and J lost 1, with 11 bases in between. The CDR3 region is CASSLRSRENTEAFF. CDR3 DNA: TGTGCCAGCAGCTTACGATCCAGGGAGAACACTGAAGCTTTCTTT.

This clonotype was counted many times. The rearrangement joins TRBV6-2 or TRBV6-3 to TRBJ2-1; D gene uncertain. With 6 bases removed from V and 3 bases from J, the gap between germline ends came to 12 bases. The CDR3 contains 14 residues. CDR1 is MNHEY and CDR2 is SVGEGT in the germline V gene. CDR3 nucleotides: TGTGCCAGCAGCCCAGTACTTGGCTACAATGAGCAGTTCTTC. Its protein is CASSPVLGYNEQFF.

V usage is TRBV27 and J usage is TRBJ2-1, with TRBD1 matching over 9 bases. CDR1 and CDR2 from the germline V gene are MNHEY and SMNVEV (reference sequence). Trimming cost V 5 bases and J 5 bases; bases outside gene matches: 4. The CDR3 length is 14 residues. The CDR3 loop is CASSPRTGDNEQFF. The CDR3 DNA reads TGTGCCAGCAGTCCTAGGACAGGGGACAATGAGCAGTTCTTC.

This clonotype was counted many times. The chain joins TRBV5-8 to TRBJ2-7; D not certain. With 1 base removed from V and 5 bases from J, the gap between germline ends came to 4 bases. Germline V CDR1 and CDR2: SGHTS, YDEGEE. This CDR3 has 11 amino acids. The CDR3 sequence: CASSLYNEQYF. The CDR3 DNA follows: TGTGCCAGCAGCTTGTACAACGAGCAGTACTTC.

For the CDR3, the DNA is TGTGCCAGCAGCCGACAGGGTAATTCACCCCTCCACTTT. Translated, it gives CASSRQGNSPLHF. The chain combines TRBV28 with TRBJ1-6, with 7 bases aligning to TRBD1. The CDR3 runs 13 residues. V dropped 6 bases and J dropped 6; count of bases not matched to a gene: 2. From germline, CDR1 is MDHEN and CDR2 SYDVKM.

This clonotype was seen a handful of times. V gene TRBV5-1 combines with J gene TRBJ1-1; 9 bases line up with TRBD1. After removal of 2 bases from V and 1 base from J, the junction contained 3 bases not matched to a gene. This CDR3 contains 15 residues. Looked up from germline, CDR1 is SGHRS and CDR2 is YFSETQ. DNA of the CDR3: TGCGCCAGCAGCTTTACAGGGGGCTCGAACACTGAAGCTTTCTTT. Translating it yields CASSFTGGSNTEAFF.

This clonotype was seen at least ten times. The chain recombines TRBV7-2 with TRBJ2-7; TRBD2 agrees at 10 bases. CDR1 and CDR2 (germline): SGHTA, FQGNSA. Unmatched junction bases numbered 6, after V lost 5 bases and J lost 2 bases. The CDR3 runs 15 residues. The chain's CDR3 is CASSGTSGVPYEQYF. The CDR3 bases are TGTGCCAGCAGCGGAACTAGCGGGGTTCCCTACGAGCAGTACTTC.

This clonotype was detected many times. The chain has TRBV7-2 and TRBJ1-2; perhaps TRBD1 as D (6 bases). Germline CDR1 reads SGHTA; CDR2 reads FQGNSA. V was shortened by 2 bases and J by 6 bases, with 16 bases between the two germline ends. The length of the CDR3 is 15 residues. CDR3 protein: CASSLLGGLGDGYTF. In nucleotides, the CDR3 is TGTGCCAGCAGCTTATTAGGGGGTCTCGGTGATGGCTACACCTTC.

This chain uses TRBV28 with TRBJ1-6, with D maybe TRBD1 (5 bases). The CDR3 spans 15 residues. V was shortened by 3 bases and J by 10 bases, with 16 bases between the two germline ends. The germline gives CDR1 MDHEN, CDR2 SYDVKM. The CDR3 sequence is CASSFSRGSGSPLHF. The CDR3 nucleotides are TGTGCCAGCAGTTTCAGCCGGGGGTCTGGGTCACCCCTCCACTTT.

This clonotype has ten or more counts. The CDR3 nucleotides are TGTGCCAGCGCCGCGCACTACGAGCAGTACTTC. It encodes CASAAHYEQYF. The chain combines TRBV7-2 with TRBJ2-7; no clear D gene. The V and J ends lost 8 bases and 3 bases respectively, with 8 bases between them. CDR1 is SGHTA, CDR2 FQGNSA, per germline. The CDR3 covers 11 residues.

Ten or more counts support this clonotype. The chain combines TRBV7-2 with TRBJ2-3; D ambiguous. The ends were cut back, 1 base at V and 0 bases at J, with 8 bases in the middle. The CDR3 is 15 amino acids. Germline lookup yields CDR1 SGHTA and CDR2 FQGNSA. The chain's CDR3 is CASSLGRTSTDTQYF. DNA for the CDR3: TGTGCCAGCAGCTTAGGCAGAACTAGCACAGATACGCAGTATTTT.

This clonotype was seen a few times. The chain has TRBV15 and TRBJ1-1; D might be TRBD1 (6 bases). In germline, CDR1 is LNHNV, CDR2 YYDKDF (reference sequence). The V gene lost 3 bases and the J gene lost 7 bases, with 15 bases spanning the gap. The CDR3 has 14 amino acids. The CDR3 DNA follows: TGTGCCACCAGCAGTAGCACAGGGAGTTATGAAGCTTTCTTT. Protein: CATSSSTGSYEAFF. Looking up the rest from reference TRBV15 and TRBJ1-1 gives the full variable domain: DAMVIQNPRYQVTQFGKPVTLSCSQTLNHNVMYWYQQKSSQAPKLLFHYYDKDFNNEADTPDNFQSRRPNTSFCFLDIRSPGLGDTAMYLCATSSSTGSYEAFFGQGTRLTVV.

This clonotype was detected many times. The rearrangement uses TRBV6-6 and TRBJ2-3; 12 positions match TRBD1. Trimming took 1 base from V and 3 from J; bases not matched to a gene: 5. The CDR3 runs 17 residues. Germline V gives CDR1 MNHNY, CDR2 SVGAGI (reference sequence). CDR3 protein: CASSYLGTGGSTDTQYF. The CDR3 DNA reads TGTGCCAGCAGTTACTTAGGGACAGGGGGCTCAACAGATACGCAGTATTTT.

This clonotype was counted between two and nine times. The chain has TRBV5-1 and TRBJ1-6; D unclear. The CDR3 contains 15 residues. V lost 1 base, J lost 5 bases, and 10 bases lay in between. From germline, CDR1 is SGHRS and CDR2 YFSETQ. Written as DNA, the CDR3 is TGCGCCAGCAGCTTGTCAGCGCCGGATAATTCACCCCTCCACTTT. This translates into CASSLSAPDNSPLHF. Full variable domain (rest looked up from reference TRBV5-1 and TRBJ1-6): KAGVTQTPRYLIKTRGQQVTLSCSPISGHRSVSWYQQTPGQGLQFLFEYFSETQRNKGNFPGRFSGRQFSNSRSEMNVSTLELGDSALYLCASSLSAPDNSPLHFGNGTRLTVT.

Ten or more counts support this clonotype. The genes are TRBV4-1 and TRBJ1-1; possibly TRBD1 for D (5 bases). Trimming removed 0 bases from V and 6 bases from J, with 14 bases in between. Germline CDR1 is MGHRA and CDR2 is YSYEKL. The CDR3 length is 15 residues. The CDR3 DNA follows: TGCGCCAGCAGCCAAGATATTGGGGGTTGGGCTGAAGCTTTCTTT. It codes for CASSQDIGGWAEAFF.

The gene calls are TRBV7-8 and TRBJ2-3, with no clear D. V shed 2 bases and J shed 6 bases, with 6 bases lying between them. CDR3 length equals 12 residues. Germline CDR1 is SGHVS and CDR2 is FQNEAQ. This CDR3 is CASSLYSDTQYF. The CDR3 DNA follows: TGTGCCAGCAGCTTATACTCCGATACGCAGTATTTT.

This clonotype was detected only a few times. The rearrangement uses TRBV20-1 and TRBJ2-1, with 10 bases aligning to TRBD2. The germline V gene encodes CDR1 DFQATT and CDR2 SNEGSKA (reference sequence). J lost 2 bases, V lost 3 bases, and 4 bases had no gene match. This CDR3 region has 15 residues. CDR3 nucleotide sequence: TGCAGTGCTAGTCCCAGCGGGAGGGCCTACAATGAGCAGTTCTTC. Protein: CSASPSGRAYNEQFF.

This clonotype was counted at least ten times. This chain connects TRBV11-2 to TRBJ2-5; TRBD2 might be the D (6 bases). Germline V gene sequence: CDR1 SGHAT, CDR2 FQNNGV. The CDR3 covers 16 residues. The ends were cut back, 1 base at V and 2 bases at J, with 14 bases in the middle. The CDR3 protein is CASSLVNGGLQETQYF. DNA of the CDR3: TGTGCCAGCAGCTTAGTCAACGGGGGACTTCAAGAGACCCAGTACTTC.

This clonotype was counted ten times or more. The chain employs TRBV7-8 and TRBJ2-3; 8 bases line up with TRBD2. The CDR3 has 17 residues. Looked up from germline, CDR1 is SGHVS and CDR2 is FQNEAQ. Trimming removed 4 bases from V and 3 bases from J; junction bases left unmatched: 12. CDR3 DNA sequence: TGTGCCAGCAGCTCAGCCGGGCTAGCGGGTCTGACAGATACGCAGTATTTT. It is translated as CASSSAGLAGLTDTQYF.

This clonotype was seen a few times. The genes are TRBV10-2 and TRBJ1-4, with 10 bases identical to TRBD1. V lost 8 bases and J lost 8; bases outside the gene matches: 5. This CDR3 is 13 amino acids long. CDR1 is WSHSY and CDR2 is SAAADI in the germline V gene. The CDR3 is CASRTGGGEKLFF. CDR3 DNA sequence: TGCGCCAGCCGGACAGGGGGTGGGGAAAAACTGTTTTTT.

This clonotype has ten or more counts. The CDR3 protein is CSAFQVDAGSPLHF. The CDR3 DNA follows: TGCAGTGCTTTTCAGGTAGACGCCGGCTCACCCCTCCACTTT. This chain connects TRBV20-1 to TRBJ1-6; no definite D call. CDR3 length: 14 residues. Germline V gene data show CDR1 as DFQATT and CDR2 as SNEGSKA (reference sequence). Trimming took off 5 bases at V and 10 bases at J, with 18 bases between the two ends.

This clonotype was counted at least ten times. V usage is TRBV6-2 or TRBV6-3 and J usage is TRBJ1-5, with 7 nucleotides matching TRBD1. Losses at the gene ends were 0 bases for V and 0 bases for J; bases not matched to a gene: 8. CDR1 is MNHEY, CDR2 SVGEGT, per germline. This CDR3 has 18 amino acids. The CDR3 sequence is CASSYSATGQSSNQPQHF. Here the CDR3 DNA reads TGTGCCAGCAGTTACTCCGCAACGGGACAGAGTAGCAATCAGCCCCAGCATTTT.

The rearrangement uses TRBV28 and TRBJ1-4; D is perhaps TRBD1 (5 bases). CDR1 and CDR2 from the germline V gene are MDHEN and SYDVKM. This CDR3 has 14 amino acids. Trimming left V 6 bases short and J 8 bases short, with 16 bases between. DNA of the CDR3: TGTGCCAGCAGCTCCGGGACGGCTGTCGAAAAACTGTTTTTT. It translates to CASSSGTAVEKLFF. The full variable domain, with the rest looked up from reference TRBV28 and TRBJ1-4, is DVKVTQSSRYLVKRTGEKVFLECVQDMDHENMFWYRQDPGLGLRLIYFSYDVKMKEKGDIPEGYSVSREKKERFSLILESASTNQTSMYLCASSSGTAVEKLFFGSGTQLSVL.

In this sample, this clonotype turned up many times. The CDR3, as DNA: TGTGCCAGCAGCCTATATCCCGGTTGGGGGGCAGGGTATCAGCCCCAGCATTTT. Translation gives CASSLYPGWGAGYQPQHF. The chain joins TRBV7-6 to TRBJ1-5, with TRBD1 as a possible D gene (6 bases). CDR1 SGHVS and CDR2 FNYEAQ come from the germline V gene. V shed 5 bases and J shed 5 bases, with 25 bases lying between them. CDR3 length: 18 residues.

In its sample, this clonotype was seen many times. The V gene is TRBV6-2 or TRBV6-3, the J gene TRBJ1-5, with unresolved D. In germline, CDR1 is MNHEY, CDR2 SVGEGT. The V gene lost 7 bases and the J gene lost 0 bases, with 4 bases spanning the gap. CDR3 size: 12 residues. This CDR3 reads CASTDSNQPQHF. The CDR3 bases are TGTGCCAGCACGGATAGCAATCAGCCCCAGCATTTT.